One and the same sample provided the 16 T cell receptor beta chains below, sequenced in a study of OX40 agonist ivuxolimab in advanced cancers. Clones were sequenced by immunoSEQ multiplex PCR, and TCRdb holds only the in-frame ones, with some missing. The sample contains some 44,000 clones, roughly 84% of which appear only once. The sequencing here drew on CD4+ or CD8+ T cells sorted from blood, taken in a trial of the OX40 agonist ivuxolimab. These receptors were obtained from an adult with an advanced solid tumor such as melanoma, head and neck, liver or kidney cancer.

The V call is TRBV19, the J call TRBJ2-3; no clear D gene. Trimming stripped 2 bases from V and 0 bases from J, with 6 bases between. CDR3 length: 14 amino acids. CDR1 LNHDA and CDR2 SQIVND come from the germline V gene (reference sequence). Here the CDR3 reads CASSILPSTDTQYF. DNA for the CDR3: TGTGCCAGTAGTATACTTCCTAGCACAGATACGCAGTATTTT.

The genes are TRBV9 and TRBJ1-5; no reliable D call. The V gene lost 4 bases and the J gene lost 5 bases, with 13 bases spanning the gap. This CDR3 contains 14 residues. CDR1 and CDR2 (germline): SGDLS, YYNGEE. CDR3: CASSPPGFYQPQHF. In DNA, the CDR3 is TGTGCCAGCAGCCCTCCGGGTTTTTATCAGCCCCAGCATTTT.

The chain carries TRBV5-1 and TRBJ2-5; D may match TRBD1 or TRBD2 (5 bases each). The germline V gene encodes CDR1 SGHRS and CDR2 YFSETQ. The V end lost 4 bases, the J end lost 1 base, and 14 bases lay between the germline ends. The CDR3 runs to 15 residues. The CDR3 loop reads CASSPEGRFQETQYF. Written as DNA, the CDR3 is TGCGCCAGCAGCCCCGAGGGGCGTTTCCAAGAGACCCAGTACTTC.

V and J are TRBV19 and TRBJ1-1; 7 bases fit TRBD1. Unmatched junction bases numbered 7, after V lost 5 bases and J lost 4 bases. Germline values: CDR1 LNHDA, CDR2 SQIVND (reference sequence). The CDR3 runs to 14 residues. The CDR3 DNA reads TGTGCCAGTAGTCTGTACCAGGGGGGCACTGAAGCTTTCTTT. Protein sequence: CASSLYQGGTEAFF. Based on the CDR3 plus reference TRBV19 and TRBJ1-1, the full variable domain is DGGITQSPKYLFRKEGQNVTLSCEQNLNHDAMYWYRQDPGQGLRLIYYSQIVNDFQKGDIAEGYSVSREKKESFPLTVTSAQKNPTAFYLCASSLYQGGTEAFFGQGTRLTVV.

CDR3 DNA: TGTGCCAGCAGCTTAGCCCCGACAGGAACGAACACTGAAGCTTTCTTT. Encoded protein: CASSLAPTGTNTEAFF. The chain recombines TRBV11-2 with TRBJ1-1; perhaps TRBD1 as D (6 bases). V was trimmed by 1 base and J by 1 base, leaving 13 bases between them. The CDR3 has 16 residues. Germline CDR1 reads SGHAT; CDR2 reads FQNNGV.

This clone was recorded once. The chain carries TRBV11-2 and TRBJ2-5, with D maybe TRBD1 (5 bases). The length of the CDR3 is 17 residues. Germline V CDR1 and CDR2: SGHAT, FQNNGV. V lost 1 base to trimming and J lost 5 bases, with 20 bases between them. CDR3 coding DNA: TGTGCCAGCAGCTTAGTACCCAGGGCCTTACCTGTGGAGACCCAGTACTTC. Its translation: CASSLVPRALPVETQYF. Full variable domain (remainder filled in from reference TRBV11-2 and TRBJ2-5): EAGVAQSPRYKIIEKRQSVAFWCNPISGHATLYWYQQILGQGPKLLIQFQNNGVVDDSQLPKDRFSAERLKGVDSTLKIQPAKLEDSAVYLCASSLVPRALPVETQYFGPGTRLLVL.

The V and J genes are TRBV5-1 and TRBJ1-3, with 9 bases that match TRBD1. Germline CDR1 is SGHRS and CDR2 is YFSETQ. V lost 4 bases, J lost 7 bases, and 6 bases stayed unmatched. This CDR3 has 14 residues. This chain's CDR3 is CASSGTGSGNTIYF. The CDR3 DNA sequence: TGCGCCAGCAGCGGGACAGGGTCGGGCAACACCATATATTTT. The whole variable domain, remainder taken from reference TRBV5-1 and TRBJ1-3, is KAGVTQTPRYLIKTRGQQVTLSCSPISGHRSVSWYQQTPGQGLQFLFEYFSETQRNKGNFPGRFSGRQFSNSRSEMNVSTLELGDSALYLCASSGTGSGNTIYFGEGSWLTVV.

The CDR3 sequence: CASSPTSGGDYEQYF. In nucleotides, the CDR3 is TGTGCCAGCAGCCCCACTAGCGGGGGCGACTACGAGCAGTACTTC. This sequence joins TRBV7-9 and TRBJ2-7, with 11 bases fitting TRBD2. CDR3 size: 15 residues. V was clipped by 5 bases and J by 3 bases; unmatched bases: 6. The germline gives CDR1 SEHNR, CDR2 FQNEAQ (reference sequence).

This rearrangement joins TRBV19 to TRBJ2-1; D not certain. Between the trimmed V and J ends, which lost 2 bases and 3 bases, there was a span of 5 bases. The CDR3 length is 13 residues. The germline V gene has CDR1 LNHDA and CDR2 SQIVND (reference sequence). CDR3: CASSISIYNEQFF. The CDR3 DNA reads TGTGCCAGTAGTATAAGTATCTACAATGAGCAGTTCTTC.

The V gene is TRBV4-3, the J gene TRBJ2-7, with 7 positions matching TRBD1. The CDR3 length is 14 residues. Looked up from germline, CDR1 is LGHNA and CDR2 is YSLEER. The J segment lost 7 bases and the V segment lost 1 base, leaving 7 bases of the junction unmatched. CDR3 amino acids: CASSQGQGSWEQYF. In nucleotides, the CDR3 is TGCGCCAGCAGCCAAGGACAGGGTTCTTGGGAGCAGTACTTC.

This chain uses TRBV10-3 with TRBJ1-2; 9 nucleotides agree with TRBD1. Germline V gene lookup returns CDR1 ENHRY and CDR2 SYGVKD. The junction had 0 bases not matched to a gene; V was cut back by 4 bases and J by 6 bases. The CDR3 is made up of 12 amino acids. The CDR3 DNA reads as TGTGCCATCAGTGGACAGGGGGATGGCTACACCTTC. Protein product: CAISGQGDGYTF.

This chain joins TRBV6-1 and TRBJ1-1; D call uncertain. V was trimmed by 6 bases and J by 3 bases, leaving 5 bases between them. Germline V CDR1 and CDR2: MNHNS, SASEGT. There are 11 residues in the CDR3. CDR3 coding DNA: TGTGCCAGCAGCCAGTACACTGAAGCTTTCTTT. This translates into CASSQYTEAFF.

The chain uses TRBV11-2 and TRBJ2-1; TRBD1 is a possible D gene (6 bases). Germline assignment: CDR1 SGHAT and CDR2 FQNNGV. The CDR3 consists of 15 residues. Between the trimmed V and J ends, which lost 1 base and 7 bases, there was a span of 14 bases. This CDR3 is CASSLGDILGNEQFF. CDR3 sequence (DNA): TGTGCCAGCAGCTTAGGGGACATCTTAGGGAATGAGCAGTTCTTC. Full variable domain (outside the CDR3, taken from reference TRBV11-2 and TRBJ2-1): EAGVAQSPRYKIIEKRQSVAFWCNPISGHATLYWYQQILGQGPKLLIQFQNNGVVDDSQLPKDRFSAERLKGVDSTLKIQPAKLEDSAVYLCASSLGDILGNEQFFGPGTRLTVL.

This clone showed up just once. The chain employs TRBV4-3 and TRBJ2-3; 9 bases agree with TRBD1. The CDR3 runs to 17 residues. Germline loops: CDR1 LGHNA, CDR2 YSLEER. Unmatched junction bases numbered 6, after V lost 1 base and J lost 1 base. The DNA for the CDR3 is TGCGCCAGCAGCCAAGGGGACAGGGTGGACGGCACAGATACGCAGTATTTT. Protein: CASSQGDRVDGTDTQYF.

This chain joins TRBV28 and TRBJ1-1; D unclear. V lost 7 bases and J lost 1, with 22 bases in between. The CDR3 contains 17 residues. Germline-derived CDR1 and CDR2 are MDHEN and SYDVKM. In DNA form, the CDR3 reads TGTGCCAGCATTCCTACCCCTGGGCAGGCGACGAACACTGAAGCTTTCTTT. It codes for CASIPTPGQATNTEAFF.

This CDR3 reads CASSPRDVEHGELFF. CDR3 nucleotide sequence: TGCGCCAGCAGCCCCCGGGACGTCGAACACGGGGAGCTGTTTTTT. The chain employs TRBV4-1 and TRBJ2-2; D might be TRBD1 or TRBD2, each matching 5 bases. Germline CDR1 and CDR2: MGHRA and YSYEKL. Between the trimmed V and J ends, which lost 4 bases and 7 bases, there was a span of 16 bases. CDR3 length: 15 amino acids.